Listed here are 30 T cell receptor beta chains from one sample, sequenced in a study of CD8+CD57+ T cells in acquired aplastic anemia. The use of genomic DNA as template underpinned the TCR beta VDJ and CDR3 profiling. TCRdb called the reads again in MiXCR, with one record for every CDR3 protein. The sample holds 90,000 to 130,000 distinct CDR3 sequences, around 53% seen once. Source material: sorted CD4+, CD8+, or CD8+CD57+ T cells (not recorded which) from PBMCs. These receptors were collected from a human donor in good health, serving as a control.

The chain is built from TRBV5-6 and TRBJ2-2; D possibly uses TRBD1 or TRBD2 (5 bases each). The V and J ends lost 4 bases and 0 bases respectively, with 13 bases between them. The germline V gene encodes CDR1 SGHDT and CDR2 YYEEEE. The CDR3 covers 16 residues. DNA for the CDR3: TGTGCCAGCAGCCTGCTCTGGGACGCGAACACCGGGGAGCTGTTTTTT. Its translation is CASSLLWDANTGELFF.

The chain couples TRBV19 to TRBJ1-2; D is ambiguous. The CDR3 extends over 14 amino acids. The germline V gene has CDR1 LNHDA and CDR2 SQIVND (reference sequence). V was pared by 6 bases and J by 0 bases, with 11 bases between. The CDR3 is CASRIGSANYGYTF. In nucleotides, the CDR3 is TGTGCCAGTAGGATCGGGTCAGCTAACTATGGCTACACCTTC. Complete variable domain (other parts from reference TRBV19 and TRBJ1-2): DGGITQSPKYLFRKEGQNVTLSCEQNLNHDAMYWYRQDPGQGLRLIYYSQIVNDFQKGDIAEGYSVSREKKESFPLTVTSAQKNPTAFYLCASRIGSANYGYTFGSGTRLTVV.

V is TRBV12-3 or TRBV12-4 and J is TRBJ1-2; TRBD1 might be the D (5 bases). With 6 bases removed from V and 6 bases from J, the gap between germline ends came to 17 bases. This CDR3 is built from 14 residues. As DNA, the CDR3 is TGTGCCAGCAGCTTGGCAGGGTATTCGGATGGCTACACCTTC. Protein product: CASSLAGYSDGYTF.

V usage is TRBV15 and J usage is TRBJ2-7, with a possible D match to TRBD2 (6 bases). V gave up 8 bases and J gave up 0 bases, with 11 bases separating them. Germline V gene data show CDR1 as LNHNV and CDR2 as YYDKDF (reference sequence). The CDR3 is 13 amino acids. The CDR3 nucleotides read TGTGCCACCGGTCGCGGGGACTCCTACGAGCAGTACTTC. Its translation: CATGRGDSYEQYF.

V gene TRBV19 combines with J gene TRBJ1-3, with D uncertain. Germline CDR1 reads LNHDA; CDR2 reads SQIVND (reference sequence). The V and J ends lost 9 bases and 0 bases respectively, with 12 bases between them. The CDR3 consists of 14 residues. This CDR3 is CASRDTYSGNTIYF. CDR3 sequence (DNA): TGTGCCAGCCGAGACACTTACTCTGGAAACACCATATATTTT. Together with reference TRBV19 and TRBJ1-3, the CDR3 gives the full variable domain: DGGITQSPKYLFRKEGQNVTLSCEQNLNHDAMYWYRQDPGQGLRLIYYSQIVNDFQKGDIAEGYSVSREKKESFPLTVTSAQKNPTAFYLCASRDTYSGNTIYFGEGSWLTVV.

This chain joins TRBV25-1 and TRBJ2-1; 7 bases fit TRBD2. Trimming cost V 4 bases and J 5 bases; bases outside gene matches: 2. Germline V lookup: CDR1 MGHDK, CDR2 SYGVNS. CDR3 length equals 13 residues. Here the CDR3 reads CASSGGGDNEQFF. Here the CDR3 DNA reads TGTGCCAGCAGTGGGGGGGGGGACAATGAGCAGTTCTTC.

Ten or more counts support this clonotype. J is TRBJ1-1 and V is TRBV10-3; D is uncertain. Germline values: CDR1 ENHRY, CDR2 SYGVKD. Deletions cut 8 bases from V and 1 base from J, with 5 bases between. CDR3 length equals 11 residues. The DNA of the CDR3 is TGTGCCATCCGAGAGAACACTGAAGCTTTCTTT. Protein sequence: CAIRENTEAFF.

CDR3 sequence: CASSYIHTEAFF. For the CDR3, the DNA is TGTGCCAGCAGTTACATACACACTGAAGCTTTCTTT. The rearrangement uses TRBV6-5 and TRBJ1-1; the D is unclear. The CDR3 sequence is 12 residues long. The V gene's germline CDR1 is MNHEY and CDR2 SVGAGI. Trimming stripped 2 bases from V and 3 bases from J, with 4 bases between.

The chain links TRBV5-1 to TRBJ1-6; TRBD1 matches 9 bases. CDR3 size: 14 residues. V lost 0 bases, J lost 13 bases, and 5 bases stayed unmatched. In germline, CDR1 is SGHRS, CDR2 YFSETQ. As DNA, the CDR3 is TGCGCCAGCAGCTTGGGGACAGGGGCGGACCCCCTCCACTTT. Translating it yields CASSLGTGADPLHF.

Concerning this clonotype itself: This sequence may be a read error, since a much larger clone differs from it by one base. V is TRBV7-9 and J is TRBJ2-2, with D uncertain. The V end lost 2 bases, the J end lost 0 bases, and 16 bases lay between the germline ends. The CDR3 covers 18 residues. CDR1 is SEHNR and CDR2 is FQNEAQ in the germline V gene (reference sequence). As DNA, the CDR3 is TGTGCCAGCAGCTTATCGTCGTTGGTAGGCCCGAACACCGGGGAGCTGTTTTTT. Translation gives CASSLSSLVGPNTGELFF.

This clonotype was recorded many times. The rearrangement joins TRBV5-8 to TRBJ2-7; maybe TRBD1 (5 bases). The germline gives CDR1 SGHTS, CDR2 YDEGEE. V lost 1 base and J 2 bases, leaving 10 bases between the germline ends. The CDR3 sequence is 14 residues long. CDR3 nucleotides: TGTGCCAGCAGCTTGTCAGACAGCGCCTACGAGCAGTACTTC. It specifies CASSLSDSAYEQYF.

The rearrangement joins TRBV9 to TRBJ2-1; the match to TRBD2 covers 10 bases. Looked up from germline, CDR1 is SGDLS and CDR2 is YYNGEE. The CDR3 runs to 18 residues. The CDR3 sequence is CANSVNRGLAENYNEQFF. For the CDR3, the DNA is TGTGCTAACAGCGTAAACCGAGGACTAGCGGAAAACTACAATGAGCAGTTCTTC.

With regard to this clonotype: At one boundary the junction diverges from the germline segment, which might be a read error. This chain uses TRBV30 with TRBJ1-1; 8 bases align to TRBD1. The CDR3 extends over 12 amino acids. Germline CDR1 GTSNPN, CDR2 SVGIG (reference sequence). CDR3 in amino acids: CAWSPQGAEAFF. The DNA for the CDR3 is TGTGCCTGGAGTCCGCAGGGGGCTGAGGCTTTCTTT.

This clonotype was seen repeatedly, ten times or more. J is TRBJ1-3 and V is TRBV20-1; no firm D call. The CDR3 is 16 amino acids. Germline V gene data show CDR1 as DFQATT and CDR2 as SNEGSKA (reference sequence). V was cut by 1 base and J by 0 bases, with 13 bases left in between. The CDR3 DNA sequence: TGCAGTGCTAGAGCCGACTCTCGCGGCTCTGGAAACACCATATATTTT. Its protein product is CSARADSRGSGNTIYF.

There are many counts of this clonotype. The chain is built from TRBV12-3 or TRBV12-4 and TRBJ2-7; TRBD2 agrees at 12 bases. The CDR3 is made up of 14 amino acids. Losses at the gene ends were 5 bases for V and 4 bases for J; bases not matched to a gene: 3. The CDR3 DNA follows: TGTGCCAGCAGTGGACTAGCGGGGTCGTACGAGCAGTACTTC. Translated: CASSGLAGSYEQYF.

This clonotype was picked up many times. The chain uses TRBV5-6 and TRBJ1-2; a weak D match, TRBD1 (5 bases). CDR3 size: 13 residues. Germline-derived CDR1 and CDR2 are SGHDT and YYEEEE. The V end was cut by 4 bases, the J end by 6 bases, with 13 bases between. As DNA, the CDR3 is TGTGCCAGCAGCGATCAGGGTTTAGATGGCTACACCTTC. This gives the protein CASSDQGLDGYTF.

Many counts were recorded for this clonotype. The chain's CDR3 is CASSYSRIAASYEQYF. The CDR3 nucleotides read TGTGCCAGCAGTTACTCGAGGATAGCGGCCTCCTACGAGCAGTACTTC. The chain has TRBV6-5 and TRBJ2-7, with D perhaps TRBD2 (6 bases). The V end lost 0 bases, the J end lost 0 bases, and 12 bases lay between the germline ends. From germline, CDR1 is MNHEY and CDR2 SVGAGI. The CDR3 length is 16 residues.

Points on this clonotype: This sequence may be a read error, since a much larger clone differs from it by one base. No conserved phenylalanine or tryptophan is present at the end of the CDR3, so a read error is the likely explanation. V gene TRBV30 combines with J gene TRBJ1-5; 9 bases agree with TRBD1. The CDR3 length is 15 residues. Germline V gene lookup returns CDR1 GTSNPN and CDR2 SVGIG (reference sequence). V trimming: 0 bases; J trimming: 1 base; junction bases outside the gene matches: 1. The CDR3 here is CAWSVGTGSNQPQHS. CDR3 coding DNA: TGTGCCTGGAGTGTGGGGACAGGGAGCAATCAGCCCCAGCATTCT.

Comment on this clonotype: It is likely a read error, because the conserved phenylalanine at the end of the CDR3 is missing. The CDR3 sequence is CASSEGEGGYEQYL. CDR3 DNA sequence: TGTGCCAGCAGTGAAGGGGAAGGGGGCTACGAGCAGTACCTC. The chain recombines TRBV6-1 with TRBJ2-7; tentatively, D is TRBD1 (6 bases). V was pared by 1 base and J by 3 bases, with 10 bases between. The CDR3 has 14 residues. Germline V gene lookup returns CDR1 MNHNS and CDR2 SASEGT.

This clonotype has ten or more counts. The genes are TRBV12-3 or TRBV12-4 and TRBJ2-1, with no clear D. This CDR3 comprises 13 residues. The germline V and J ends were trimmed by 6 bases and 4 bases, with 10 bases remaining between them. The CDR3 nucleotides read TGTGCCAGCAGCCATACACGGTACAATGAGCAGTTCTTC. It yields the protein CASSHTRYNEQFF.

Turning to this clonotype: A much bigger clone sits one base away, suggesting this may be a read error. The chain joins TRBV7-3 to TRBJ2-3; a possible D gene is TRBD1 (6 bases). Germline V gene sequence: CDR1 SGHTA, CDR2 FQGTGA. This CDR3 comprises 13 residues. The V end lost 8 bases, the J end lost 2 bases, and 11 bases lay between the germline ends. CDR3 in amino acids: CASGGQSTDTQYF. The CDR3, as DNA: TGTGCCAGCGGGGGCCAATCCACAGATACGCAGTATTTT.

The chain is built from TRBV10-3 and TRBJ2-7; D is undetermined. The germline gives CDR1 ENHRY, CDR2 SYGVKD. Trimming took off 10 bases at V and 3 bases at J, with 16 bases between the two ends. The CDR3 is 13 residues long. The CDR3, as DNA: TGTGCCAGCAGGAGAGGCAGCCTCTACGAGCAGTACTTC. Protein sequence: CASRRGSLYEQYF.

This clonotype appeared many times. The rearrangement links TRBV29-1 to TRBJ1-2; 8 bases match TRBD1. Germline-derived CDR1 and CDR2 are SQVTM and ANQGSEA. The CDR3 has 12 amino acids. With V trimmed by 2 bases and J by 8 bases, 4 bases remained unmatched. CDR3 nucleotides: TGCAGCGTTGAACAGGGGGCGCGGGGCTACACCTTC. Translating it yields CSVEQGARGYTF.

This rearrangement joins TRBV25-1 to TRBJ2-7; D tentatively reads TRBD1 or TRBD2 (5 bases each). V was clipped by 1 base and J by 6 bases, with 16 bases between them. The CDR3 contains 15 residues. Germline values: CDR1 MGHDK, CDR2 SYGVNS. CDR3 sequence (DNA): TGTGCCAGCAGTGAATTAAGGGACCCAATGGGCGAGCAGTACTTC. The encoded protein is CASSELRDPMGEQYF.

The chain is built from TRBV29-1 and TRBJ1-1; no clear D gene. CDR3 length equals 14 residues. Trimming took off 2 bases at V and 7 bases at J, with 17 bases between the two ends. Germline CDR1 and CDR2: SQVTM and ANQGSEA. The DNA for the CDR3 is TGCAGCGTTGAACGGCCAGCGGTGGGCAATGAAGCTTTCTTT. Translated: CSVERPAVGNEAFF.

This clonotype was counted ten times or more. The chain employs TRBV9 and TRBJ1-2; D is uncertain. V lost 0 bases to trimming and J lost 4 bases, with 4 bases between them. Germline-derived CDR1 and CDR2 are SGDLS and YYNGEE. The CDR3 sequence is 12 residues long. CDR3 protein: CASSVASYGYTF. As DNA, the CDR3 is TGTGCCAGCAGCGTAGCCTCCTATGGCTACACCTTC.

The CDR3: CSARTHGNTIYF. The DNA of the CDR3 is TGCAGTGCTAGGACCCACGGAAACACCATATATTTT. The chain has TRBV20-1 and TRBJ1-3; D is undetermined. Germline CDR1 DFQATT, CDR2 SNEGSKA (reference sequence). V lost 3 bases to trimming and J lost 4 bases, with 7 bases between them. The CDR3 runs to 12 residues.

Only a few counts were recorded for this clonotype. This CDR3 reads CATLSLAGDNEQFF. The CDR3 bases are TGTGCCACCCTGAGTCTAGCGGGAGACAATGAGCAGTTCTTC. The chain carries TRBV10-3 and TRBJ2-1; 10 bases agree with TRBD2. Looked up from germline, CDR1 is ENHRY and CDR2 is SYGVKD. Trimming took 10 bases from V and 5 from J; bases not matched to a gene: 8. This CDR3 comprises 14 residues.

This clonotype was recorded many times. The chain joins TRBV27 to TRBJ2-7; D gene uncertain. V lost 5 bases, J lost 0 bases, and 11 bases lay in between. The length of the CDR3 is 14 residues. Germline values: CDR1 MNHEY, CDR2 SMNVEV (reference sequence). CDR3 region: CASSTTVSSYEQYF. CDR3 nucleotides: TGTGCCAGCAGTACGACGGTTAGCTCCTACGAGCAGTACTTC.

This clonotype was recorded at least ten times. The chain combines TRBV15 with TRBJ2-1, with TRBD1 identical over 7 bases. CDR3 length equals 15 residues. V was pared by 0 bases and J by 4 bases, with 3 bases of the junction left unmatched. Germline CDR1 LNHNV, CDR2 YYDKDF (reference sequence). Here the CDR3 reads CATSRERGQYNEQFF. In DNA, the CDR3 is TGTGCCACCAGCAGAGAACGGGGACAGTACAATGAGCAGTTCTTC.